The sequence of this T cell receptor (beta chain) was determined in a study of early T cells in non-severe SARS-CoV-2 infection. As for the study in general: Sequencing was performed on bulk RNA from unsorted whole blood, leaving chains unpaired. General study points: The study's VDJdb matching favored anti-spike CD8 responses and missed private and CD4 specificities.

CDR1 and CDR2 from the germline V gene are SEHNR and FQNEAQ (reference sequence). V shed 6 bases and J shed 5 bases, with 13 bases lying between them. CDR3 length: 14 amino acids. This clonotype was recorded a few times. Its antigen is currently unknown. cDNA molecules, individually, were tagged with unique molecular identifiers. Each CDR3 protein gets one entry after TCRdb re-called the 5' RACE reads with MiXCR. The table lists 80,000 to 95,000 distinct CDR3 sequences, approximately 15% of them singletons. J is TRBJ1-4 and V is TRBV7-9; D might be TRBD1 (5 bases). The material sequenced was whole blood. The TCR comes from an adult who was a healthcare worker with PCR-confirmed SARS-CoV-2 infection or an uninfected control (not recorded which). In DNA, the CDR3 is TGTGCCAGCAGTACGGTAAAGGGGAATGAAAAACTGTTTTTT. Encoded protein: CASSTVKGNEKLFF.